Listed below are T cell receptor beta chains from one sample, sequenced in a study of blood T cell repertoires in COVID-19. Sequenced by immunoSEQ multiplex PCR; TCRdb stores in-frame clones only, minus some. Among more than 150,000 clones listed, 80% to 90% were seen once. Sequencing used peripheral blood. The receptors were sampled from a woman older than 75 with COVID-19, enrolled during active disease. Each CDR3 is given with its conserved first and last residue. The order of the fields is V gene, J gene, clone size, CDR3 length, D gene, CDR3 DNA, CDR3 protein. The D gene is left open where the match is weak. Only some rows state a clone size, as once, few, many or a class for expanded clones.

>TRBV2|TRBJ2-7|few|12|NA
TGTGCCAGCAGTGCGACAGCCTACGAGCAGTACTTC
CASSATAYEQYF
>TRBV27|TRBJ2-1|NA|15|TRBD2
TGTGCCAGCAGCAGTGGGACTAGCGGGATATCTGAGCAGTTCTTC
CASSSGTSGISEQFF
>TRBV6-5|TRBJ2-1|NA|14|TRBD2
TGTGCCAGCAGTCGACTAGCGGGGGTGGGTGAGCAGTTCTTC
CASSRLAGVGEQFF
>TRBV7-9|TRBJ1-3|NA|15|NA
TGTGCCAGCAGCCCGAGGTGGGGGCTTGGAAACACCATATATTTT
CASSPRWGLGNTIYF
>TRBV19|TRBJ2-1|few|16|NA
TGTGCCAGTTCCCCCGCAGTGTGGGAGAGCAACAATGAGCAGTTCTTC
CASSPAVWESNNEQFF
>TRBV30|TRBJ2-5|NA|16|TRBD1
TGTGCCTGGAGTGTTCCTCGGACAGGGGGCGGGGAGACCCAGTACTTC
CAWSVPRTGGGETQYF
>TRBV21-1|TRBJ1-1|NA|19|NA
TGTGCCAGCAGCAAAGGCCCCCGCCGGGACAGCACGATGAACACTGAAGCTTTCTTT
CASSKGPRRDSTMNTEAFF
>TRBV7-9|TRBJ1-1|NA|14|TRBD1
TGTGCCAGCAGCTTACTTCAGGGGGCACCTGAAGCTTTCTTT
CASSLLQGAPEAFF
>TRBV19|TRBJ2-2|NA|17|NA
TGTGCCAGTAGTTCCCCGGGACAAATATCAAACACCGGGGAGCTGTTTTTT
CASSSPGQISNTGELFF
>TRBV6-5|TRBJ1-5|NA|15|NA
TGTGCCAGCAGTTACTCGTGGGACTCCAATCAGCCCCAGCATTTT
CASSYSWDSNQPQHF
>TRBV7-2|TRBJ2-3|NA|14|TRBD1
TGTGCCAGCAGCAGACGACAGGGATCAGATACGCAGTATTTT
CASSRRQGSDTQYF
>TRBV9|TRBJ2-2|NA|18|TRBD1
TGTGCCAGCAGCGCCCGGGACAGGGGGGCTAAGAACACCGGGGAGCTGTTTTTT
CASSARDRGAKNTGELFF
>TRBV10-1|TRBJ2-7|NA|14|NA
TGCGCCAGCAGTGAGGGACAGACCTCCTACGAGCAGTACTTC
CASSEGQTSYEQYF
>TRBV6-1|TRBJ1-6|many|16|TRBD1
TGTGCCAGCAGTGAGACAGGGACGGGTAGCAATTCACCCCTCCACTTT
CASSETGTGSNSPLHF
>TRBV5-1|TRBJ1-6|NA|16|TRBD1
TGCGCCAGCAGCTCCAGGGACAGGGGGGGTAATTCACCCCTCCACTTT
CASSSRDRGGNSPLHF
>TRBV5-1|TRBJ1-1|NA|13|NA
TGCGCCAGCAGCTTCGGAGCCCTCACTGAAGCTTTCTTT
CASSFGALTEAFF